This TCR beta chain was observed in a study of blood T cell repertoires in COVID-19. Data came from immunoSEQ multiplex PCR; TCRdb stores just in-frame clones and leaves some out. The table records 120,000 or so clones, roughly 80% of them present only once. The V gene's germline CDR1 is MNHEY and CDR2 SVGAGI. Unmatched junction bases numbered 4, after V lost 0 bases and J lost 5 bases. The CDR3 has 16 residues. The sequence was collected from a man aged 65-85 years with acute or convalescent COVID-19. The source material was peripheral blood. The rearrangement uses TRBV6-5 and TRBJ1-5; 10 nucleotides align to TRBD1. For the CDR3, the DNA is TGTGCCAGCAGTTACTCGTGGACAGGGGGGGATCAGCCCCAGCATTTT. Translating it yields CASSYSWTGGDQPQHF.